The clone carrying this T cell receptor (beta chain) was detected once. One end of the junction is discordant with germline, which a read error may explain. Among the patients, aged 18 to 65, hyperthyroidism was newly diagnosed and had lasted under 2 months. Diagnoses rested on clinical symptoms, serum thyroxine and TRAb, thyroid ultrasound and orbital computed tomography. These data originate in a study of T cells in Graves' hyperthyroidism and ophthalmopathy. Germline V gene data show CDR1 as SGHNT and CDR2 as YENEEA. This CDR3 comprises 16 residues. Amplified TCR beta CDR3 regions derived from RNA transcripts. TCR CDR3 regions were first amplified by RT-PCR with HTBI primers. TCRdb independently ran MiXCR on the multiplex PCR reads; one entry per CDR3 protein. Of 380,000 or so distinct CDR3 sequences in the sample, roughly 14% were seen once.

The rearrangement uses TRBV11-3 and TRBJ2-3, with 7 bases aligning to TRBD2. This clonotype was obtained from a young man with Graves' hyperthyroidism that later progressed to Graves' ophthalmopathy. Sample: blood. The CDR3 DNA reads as TGTGCCAGCAGCTTAGAAGGCGGGGGATACACAGATACGCATTATTTT. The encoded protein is CASSLEGGGYTDTHYF.